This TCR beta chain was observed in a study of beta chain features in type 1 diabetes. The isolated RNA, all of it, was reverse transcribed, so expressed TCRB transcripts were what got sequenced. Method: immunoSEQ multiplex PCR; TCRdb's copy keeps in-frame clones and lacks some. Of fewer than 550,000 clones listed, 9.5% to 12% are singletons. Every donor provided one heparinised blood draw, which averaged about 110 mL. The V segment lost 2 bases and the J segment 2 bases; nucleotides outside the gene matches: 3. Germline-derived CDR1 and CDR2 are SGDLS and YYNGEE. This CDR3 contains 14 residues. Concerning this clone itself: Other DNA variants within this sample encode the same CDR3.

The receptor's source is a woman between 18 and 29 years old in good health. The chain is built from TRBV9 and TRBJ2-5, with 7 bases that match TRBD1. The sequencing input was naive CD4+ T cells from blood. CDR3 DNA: TGTGCCAGCAGCGTTGGGACAGCACAAGAGACCCAGTACTTC. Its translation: CASSVGTAQETQYF.